The rows below give T cell receptor beta chains drawn from one sample of a study of control samples from healthy donors and cancer patients. Here immunoSEQ multiplex PCR was the method, and the copy in TCRdb shows in-frame clones only, minus some. The table shows 170,000 or so clones, with more than 85% occurring only once. The sequenced sample consisted of blood. Source of these receptors: a woman in her 40s in good health. Each CDR3 is given with its conserved first and last residue. D genes are given only for firm matches. Not all rows give a size; the values are once, few, many and, for expanded clones, a class.

D gene	V gene	clone size	J gene	CDR3 protein	CDR3 DNA
NA	TRBV5-4	NA	TRBJ1-6	CASTEGGENSPLHF	TGTGCCAGCACCGAGGGGGGGGAGAATTCACCCCTCCACTTT
NA	TRBV18	NA	TRBJ1-4	CASSPTGATNEKLFF	TGTGCCAGCTCACCGACGGGAGCAACTAATGAAAAACTGTTTTTT
TRBD2	TRBV19	once	TRBJ2-1	CASSWGASGGRISYNEQFF	TGTGCCAGTAGCTGGGGGGCTAGCGGGGGCCGAATCTCCTACAATGAGCAGTTCTTC
TRBD1	TRBV20-1	NA	TRBJ2-1	CSASIPGQEYNEQFF	TGCAGTGCTAGTATCCCGGGACAGGAGTACAATGAGCAGTTCTTC
NA	TRBV18	NA	TRBJ2-2	CASSQQNPGELFF	TGTGCCAGCTCACAACAAAACCCCGGGGAGCTGTTTTTT
NA	TRBV6-5	NA	TRBJ1-2	CASSSAGSGYGYGYTF	TGTGCCAGCAGTTCCGCGGGATCAGGGTACGGCTATGGCTACACCTTC
NA	TRBV21-1	NA	TRBJ1-2	CARQGAKYGYTF	TGTGCCAGACAGGGGGCGAAGTATGGCTACACCTTC
NA	TRBV6-1	NA	TRBJ2-3	CASSEFRDTQYF	TGTGCCAGCAGTGAGTTCAGAGATACGCAGTATTTT
TRBD1	TRBV2	NA	TRBJ2-5	CASSEGTGWVQETQYF	TGTGCCAGCAGTGAAGGGACAGGATGGGTCCAAGAGACCCAGTACTTC
TRBD2	TRBV11-2	NA	TRBJ2-1	CASSPAGGRRNEQFF	TGTGCCAGCAGCCCCGCGGGGGGCCGGCGGAATGAGCAGTTCTTC
TRBD1	TRBV5-1	NA	TRBJ1-5	CASSSGTADSNQPQHF	TGCGCCAGCTCCTCAGGGACAGCGGATAGCAATCAGCCCCAGCATTTT
TRBD2	TRBV4-2	NA	TRBJ2-3	CASSLAGGLTDTQYF	TGTGCCAGCAGCCTAGCGGGGGGGTTAACAGATACGCAGTATTTT
TRBD2	TRBV9	NA	TRBJ2-2	CASSHGLAFGELFF	TGTGCCAGCAGCCACGGACTAGCTTTTGGGGAGCTGTTTTTT